The 7 T cell receptor beta chains in this list originate from one sample, sequenced in a study of cytomegalovirus exposure and HLA in healthy donors. The PCR made use of 60 Vbeta and 13 Jbeta primers. TCRdb's copy holds only in-frame clones and misses some; the assay was immunoSEQ multiplex PCR. This sample contains 38,000 or so clones. The sequenced material came from PBMCs. The origin of the receptors is a middle-aged man in good health and CMV-seropositive.

The genes are TRBV30 and TRBJ2-5; 9 bases line up with TRBD2. CDR3 length: 14 amino acids. Looked up from germline, CDR1 is GTSNPN and CDR2 is SVGIG (reference sequence). Trimming removed 1 base from V and 7 bases from J; junction bases left unmatched: 7. The CDR3 sequence: CAWSASSGSATQYF. In DNA, the CDR3 is TGTGCCTGGAGTGCAAGTAGCGGGAGTGCGACCCAGTACTTC. Filled out from reference TRBV30 and TRBJ2-5, the complete variable domain reads SQTIHQWPATLVQPVGSPLSLECTVEGTSNPNLYWYRQAAGRGLQLLFYSVGIGQISSEVPQNLSASRPQDRQFILSSKKLLLSDSGFYLCAWSASSGSATQYFGPGTRLLVL.

The gene calls are TRBV27 and TRBJ2-7; D perhaps matches TRBD2 (6 bases). The germline gives CDR1 MNHEY, CDR2 SMNVEV (reference sequence). Trimming stripped 3 bases from V and 0 bases from J, with 12 bases between. The CDR3 sequence is 15 residues long. The CDR3 sequence: CASSLGRRGSYEQYF. DNA of the CDR3: TGTGCCAGCAGTTTGGGGAGGAGGGGCTCCTACGAGCAGTACTTC.

This chain uses TRBV21-1 with TRBJ2-7; the table's D call TRBD2 went unverified against the DNA. TRBV21-1 is reported as a pseudogene. CDR3 size: 19 residues. CDR3 nucleotides: TGTGCCAGCAGCCTTAACTCGGGACTAGCGGGAGGACTCTCCTACGAGCAGTACTTC. This translates into CASSLNSGLAGGLSYEQYF.

This chain joins TRBV9 and TRBJ2-5; perhaps TRBD1 as D (6 bases). In germline, CDR1 is SGDLS, CDR2 YYNGEE. This CDR3 has 14 amino acids. The germline V and J ends were trimmed by 0 bases and 3 bases, with 9 bases remaining between them. As DNA, the CDR3 is TGTGCCAGCAGCGTAGTAGGACAGAAAGAGACCCAGTACTTC. As protein: CASSVVGQKETQYF.

The rearrangement uses TRBV6-6 and TRBJ1-2, with D unclear. The germline CDR1 and CDR2 sequences are MNHNY and SVGAGI (reference sequence). The CDR3 is 15 amino acids. V lost 4 bases and J 8 bases, leaving 20 bases between the germline ends. CDR3 DNA: TGTGCCAGCAGTTCCCGTGGAAGTGCTAGGGAGGGCTACACCTTC. This codes for CASSSRGSAREGYTF.

This chain links TRBV19 with TRBJ1-5; a weak D match, TRBD1 (5 bases). CDR3 length: 14 amino acids. Germline V gene sequence: CDR1 LNHDA, CDR2 SQIVND (reference sequence). Trimming left V 1 base short and J 3 bases short, with 7 bases between. The CDR3 bases are TGTGCCAGTAGTATAGGACAGAACAATCAGCCCCAGCATTTT. Translation: CASSIGQNNQPQHF.

This rearrangement joins TRBV9 to TRBJ2-1; D is perhaps TRBD2 (6 bases). Trimming took 3 bases from V and 2 from J, leaving 12 bases between them. The germline V gene has CDR1 SGDLS and CDR2 YYNGEE. This CDR3 spans 15 amino acids. The CDR3 DNA reads as TGTGCCAGCAGCGGGACGGGAGTGCCCTACAATGAGCAGTTCTTC. Residues: CASSGTGVPYNEQFF.